This T cell receptor (beta chain) was sequenced during a study of blood T cell repertoires in COVID-19. Here immunoSEQ multiplex PCR was the method, and the copy in TCRdb shows in-frame clones only, minus some. Counted here are around 120,000 clones, around 86% occurring once; the ten biggest clones make up more than 25%. Trimming stripped 2 bases from V and 0 bases from J, with 15 bases between. CDR1 and CDR2 from the germline V gene are SGHTS and YDEGEE. The CDR3 loop spans 16 amino acids. Specimen: peripheral blood. The TCR originated in a woman in her sixties or seventies with acute or convalescent COVID-19. This chain uses TRBV5-8 with TRBJ2-7; D perhaps matches TRBD2 (6 bases). The CDR3 nucleotides are TGTGCCAGCAGCTTTGTGGAGGGGCTCCCCTCCTACGAGCAGTACTTC. This sequence encodes CASSFVEGLPSYEQYF.